These 17 T cell receptor beta chains share one sample of origin, sequenced in a study of Graves' ophthalmopathy and Graves' hyperthyroidism. Amplified TCR beta CDR3 regions were obtained using RNA transcripts as template. The first round was an RT-PCR with HTBI primers, and the second round was a multiplex PCR. MiXCR was run by TCRdb on the multiplex PCR reads, yielding one entry per CDR3 protein. The sample records 650,000 to 800,000 distinct CDR3 sequences, about two fifths being singletons. The sample was peripheral blood. The receptor set was obtained from an adult man with Graves' ophthalmopathy.

Of note for this clonotype: Possible read error: a much larger clone is one base away. This sequence joins TRBV2 and TRBJ2-5, with D tentatively TRBD1 or TRBD2 (6 bases each). CDR3 length equals 14 residues. Germline-derived CDR1 and CDR2 are SNHLY and FYNNEI. The CDR3 sequence is CAGSLPRGRETQYF. CDR3 in DNA: TGTGCCGGCAGTCTTCCCCGGGGGCGGGAGACCCAGTACTTC.

This clonotype has ten or more counts. The V and J genes are TRBV5-8 and TRBJ1-2, with D possibly matching TRBD1 (5 bases). CDR1 and CDR2 from the germline V gene are SGHTS and YDEGEE. Trimming left V 4 bases short and J 3 bases short, with 10 bases between. This CDR3 has 13 amino acids. Here the CDR3 DNA reads TGTGCCAGCAGCCCGACAGCTTACTATGGCTACACCTTC. The encoded protein is CASSPTAYYGYTF.

This clonotype was counted many times. A read error may be the cause here, since a much bigger clone is one base away. J is TRBJ1-4 and V is TRBV15; no clear D. Germline assignment: CDR1 LNHNV and CDR2 YYDKDF (reference sequence). V gave up 4 bases and J gave up 6 bases, with 12 bases separating them. The CDR3 is 14 amino acids. CDR3 protein: CATSIKQLDEKLFF. The DNA of the CDR3 is TGTGCCACCAGCATAAAACAGTTAGATGAAAAACTGTTTTTT.

In this sample, this clonotype turned up a few times. The chain carries TRBV20-1 and TRBJ2-5; 15 positions agree with TRBD2. Losses at the gene ends were 0 bases for V and 5 bases for J; bases not matched to a gene: 7. Germline CDR1 is DFQATT and CDR2 is SNEGSKA (reference sequence). The CDR3 spans 17 residues. The CDR3 loop reads CSARDRGLAGGQETQYF. CDR3 nucleotides: TGCAGTGCTAGAGATCGTGGACTAGCGGGGGGGCAGGAGACCCAGTACTTC.

Comment on this clonotype: Since a much larger clone is just one base distant, this may be a read error. The chain's CDR3 is CASSGGTGTLNEKLLF. CDR3 nucleotide sequence: TGTGCCAGCAGCGGCGGGACAGGGACATTAAATGAAAAACTGCTTTTT. The rearrangement uses TRBV5-5 and TRBJ1-4; TRBD1 aligns across 9 bases. Germline V gene sequence: CDR1 SGHKS, CDR2 YYEKEE (reference sequence). The CDR3 has 16 residues.

A few counts support this clonotype. This chain joins TRBV2 and TRBJ2-2; D not certain. The CDR3 runs to 15 residues. Per germline, CDR1 SNHLY and CDR2 FYNNEI. The germline V and J ends were trimmed by 6 bases and 1 base, with 12 bases remaining between them. The CDR3 DNA reads TGTGCCAGCAGAGTTAATCCAGGGAACACCGGGGAGCTGTTTTTT. This codes for CASRVNPGNTGELFF.

The chain employs TRBV6-4 and TRBJ1-2; D uncertain. Germline CDR1 MRHNA, CDR2 SNTAGT. CDR3 length equals 14 residues. Trimming took 7 bases from V and 5 from J, leaving 17 bases between them. The CDR3 sequence: CASTKLEDLYGYTF. In DNA form, the CDR3 reads TGTGCCAGCACCAAACTTGAAGATCTTTATGGCTACACCTTC.

This clonotype was seen repeatedly, ten times or more. Compared with germline, one end of the junction differs, possibly owing to a read error. This chain uses TRBV10-3 with TRBJ1-3; D perhaps matches TRBD1 (5 bases). Germline loops: CDR1 ENHRY, CDR2 SYGVKD. The CDR3 is 14 residues long. CDR3: CASSAQGAGNTIYF. CDR3 in DNA: TGTGCCAGCAGTGCCCAGGGAGCTGGAAACACCATATATTTT.

This clonotype appeared a few times. The J gene is TRBJ1-1, the V gene TRBV6-5; D remains ambiguous. V was cut by 0 bases and J by 10 bases, with 12 bases left in between. CDR3 length equals 13 residues. CDR1 and CDR2 (germline): MNHEY, SVGAGI. The CDR3 DNA sequence: TGTGCCAGCAGTTACTCTTTGCAGGCTGCAGCTTTCTTT. Its protein product is CASSYSLQAAAFF.

The genes are TRBV2 and TRBJ2-7; a weak D match, TRBD2 (6 bases). The J call may be mistaken, given a closer DNA end match to TRBJ2-1. There are 17 residues in the CDR3. Per the germline V gene, CDR1 is SNHLY and CDR2 is FYNNEI. This CDR3 reads CASSEQGWGGDSNEQFF. The CDR3 DNA sequence: TGTGCCAGCAGTGAACAGGGTTGGGGAGGTGATAGCAATGAGCAGTTCTTC.

In this sample, this clonotype turned up many times. This chain links TRBV4-1 with TRBJ2-7; TRBD1 might be the D (6 bases). V shed 4 bases and J shed 5 bases, with 12 bases lying between them. CDR1 is MGHRA and CDR2 is YSYEKL in the germline V gene. The CDR3 sequence is 13 residues long. CDR3 nucleotide sequence: TGCGCCAGCAGCCTCCGACAGGTGGACGAGCAGTACTTC. This translates into CASSLRQVDEQYF.

This clonotype was recorded at least ten times. V and J are TRBV14 and TRBJ2-7; D not certain. The ends were cut back, 2 bases at V and 0 bases at J, with 11 bases in the middle. CDR3 length: 15 amino acids. CDR1 and CDR2 (germline): SGHDN, FVKESK. The DNA of the CDR3 is TGTGCCAGCAGCCAAATCGGCAGGAGCTCCTACGAGCAGTACTTC. It yields the protein CASSQIGRSSYEQYF.

This chain connects TRBV7-9 to TRBJ1-2, with TRBD1 matching over 12 bases. V shed 5 bases, J shed 9 bases, and the junction held 7 bases outside the gene matches. Germline V gene sequence: CDR1 SEHNR, CDR2 FQNEAQ (reference sequence). The CDR3 extends over 14 amino acids. The DNA of the CDR3 is TGTGCCAGCAGCACGGGACAGGGGGCAGAGCGCTACACCTTC. Protein product: CASSTGQGAERYTF. Combining the CDR3 with reference TRBV7-9 and TRBJ1-2 gives the whole variable domain DTGVSQNPRHKITKRGQNVTFRCDPISEHNRLYWYRQTLGQGPEFLTYFQNEAQLEKSRLLSDRFSAERPKGSFSTLEIQRTEQGDSAMYLCASSTGQGAERYTFGSGTRLTVV.

This chain uses TRBV2 with TRBJ2-1; D unclear. The J call may be in error: the DNA end matches TRBJ2-7 better. The CDR3 runs to 14 residues. Germline CDR1 SNHLY, CDR2 FYNNEI. The CDR3 region has the DNA TGTGCCAGCAGTGTGCGAGTATCCTACAATGAGCAGTACTTC. It translates to CASSVRVSYNEQYF.

This clonotype was found many times. The chain uses TRBV29-1 and TRBJ2-2; D gene uncertain. This CDR3 spans 14 amino acids. Germline lookup yields CDR1 SQVTM and CDR2 ANQGSEA. Trimming shortened V by 4 bases and J by 1 base, and 10 bases separated the two germline ends. CDR3 protein: CSVVRAGNTGELFF. The CDR3 DNA reads as TGCAGCGTTGTTCGAGCCGGGAACACCGGGGAGCTGTTTTTT.

This clonotype was found many times. The junction departs from the called germline gene at one end, perhaps through a read error. V gene TRBV19 combines with J gene TRBJ2-5, with TRBD2 as a possible D gene (6 bases). This CDR3 is 13 amino acids long. Germline assignment: CDR1 LNHDA and CDR2 SQIVND (reference sequence). CDR3 sequence: CGSSSGPGETQYF. The CDR3 bases are TGCGGGAGCAGTAGTGGTCCCGGGGAGACCCAGTACTTC.

This clonotype showed up many times. The V call is TRBV18, the J call TRBJ2-5; D is undetermined. Trimming removed 8 bases from V and 5 bases from J, with 12 bases in between. Germline V gives CDR1 KGHSH, CDR2 LQKENI. The CDR3 totals 12 residues. CDR3 in DNA: TGTGCCAGCAGCCCCTCTGGGGAGACCCAGTACTTC. Protein product: CASSPSGETQYF.